This passage covers 29 T cell receptor gamma chains from one sample sequenced in a study of gamma delta lymphoproliferative disorders and STAT genes. PBMCs from patients and controls supplied the genomic DNA for sequencing. TCRdb re-analyzed the multiplex PCR reads via CATT. The sample yields over 600 gamma-chain clones, 25% to 35% seen once. Sequencing was performed on blood. The source of these receptors is a human donor in good health.

As for this clone: Because the CDR3's place on the DNA is in doubt, the DNA is left out and the CDR3 is given as listed by TCRdb. For the V gene the call is TRGV10; the J gene has no call. TRGV10 is reported as an ORF; its role is uncertain. 16 amino acids form the CDR3, both terminal residues included. The CDR3 sequence is CAAWDYGNSLAVEQHF.

The chain links TRGV9 to TRGJP2. TCRdb does not report a J gene; here it was assigned by matching the DNA to germline references. The V and J ends lost 0 bases and 2 bases, in that order; junction bases with no gene match: 0. Germline CDR1 GITISATS, CDR2 ISYDGTV (reference sequence). This CDR3 is 14 amino acids long. The CDR3 nucleotides read TGTGCCTTGTGGGAGGTGAGTAGTGATTGGATCAAGACGTTT. Translation gives CALWEVSSDWIKTF.

Within the sample, this clone is large (0.1 to 1%). The V call is TRGV4, the J call TRGJ1 or TRGJ2. No J gene is reported in TCRdb; it was inferred here by comparing the DNA with germline. The CDR3 has 14 residues. CDR1 is EGSTGY, CDR2 YDSYTSSV, per germline. Trimming cost V 0 bases and J 5 bases; bases outside gene matches: 7. CDR3 DNA sequence: TGTGCCACCTGGGATGGGCCCCATGATTATAAGAAACTCTTT. It is translated as CATWDGPHDYKKLF.

As for this clone: A read error is likely here: a far larger clone is one base away. The sample holds other DNA sequences that translate to the same CDR3. J is TRGJ1 or TRGJ2 and V is TRGV4. TCRdb records no J gene; here it was assigned by comparing the DNA to germline. The germline gives CDR1 EGSTGY, CDR2 YDSYTSSV. The CDR3 sequence is 13 residues long. Trimming cost V 1 base and J 4 bases; bases outside gene matches: 4. The CDR3: CATWDGGYYKKLF. CDR3 DNA sequence: TGTGCCACCTGGGATGGCGGCTATTATAAGAAACTCTTT.

Sample share makes this clone medium-sized. CDR3 in amino acids: CALRPRPNYYKKLF. The CDR3 region has the DNA TGTGCCTTGAGGCCTCGCCCGAATTATTATAAGAAACTCTTT. The chain has TRGV9 and TRGJ1 or TRGJ2. TCRdb lists no J gene, so it was determined here by aligning the DNA to germline. Per the germline V gene, CDR1 is GITISATS and CDR2 is ISYDGTV (reference sequence). J gave up 0 bases and V 9 bases, and 11 bases lay outside the gene matches. The CDR3 spans 14 residues.

The CDR3 loop reads CATWPYYKKLF. The CDR3 DNA reads TGTGCCACCTGGCCTTATTATAAGAAACTCTTT. V usage is TRGV2 and J usage is TRGJ1 or TRGJ2. Matching the DNA to germline supplied the J gene, which TCRdb does not give. After removal of 6 bases from V and 3 bases from J, the junction contained 2 bases not matched to a gene. Germline V gene sequence: CDR1 EGSNGY, CDR2 YDSYNSKV. The CDR3 consists of 11 residues.

As regards this clone: The amino acid sequence in TCRdb belongs to a much larger clone and departs from this DNA's translation at residue 5, likely a sequencing read error; the sequence shown is translated from the DNA. The chain joins TRGV3 to TRGJ1 or TRGJ2. No J gene was available from TCRdb, and it was assigned here by a germline match of the DNA. The germline gives CDR1 VTNTFY, CDR2 YDVSTARD (reference sequence). The CDR3 covers 11 residues. V was clipped by 5 bases and J by 9 bases; unmatched bases: 7. The CDR3: CATWGRTKKLF. Here the CDR3 DNA reads TGTGCCACCTGGGGCCGAACTAAGAAACTCTTT.

This clone was seen a few times. The chain has TRGV8 and TRGJP2. As TCRdb names no J gene, one was assigned here on the basis of a DNA match to germline. V lost 0 bases, J lost 3 bases, and 7 bases stayed unmatched. The length of the CDR3 is 16 residues. The germline gives CDR1 VENAVY, CDR2 YDSYNSRV. The CDR3 here is CATWDRRRGSDWIKTF. CDR3 coding DNA: TGTGCCACCTGGGATAGGCGGAGGGGTAGTGATTGGATCAAGACGTTT.

By share of the sample, this clone is medium-sized. The chain employs TRGV9 and TRGJ1 or TRGJ2. The J gene was missing in TCRdb and was found by matching the end of the DNA to germline. The ends lost 0 bases at V and 6 bases at J; junction bases unmatched: 11. Germline values: CDR1 GITISATS, CDR2 ISYDGTV (reference sequence). The CDR3 loop spans 15 amino acids. The CDR3 loop is CALWEVKQFIYKKLF. The CDR3, as DNA: TGTGCCTTGTGGGAGGTGAAGCAGTTTATTTATAAGAAACTCTTT.

The chain combines TRGV10 with TRGJP1. Assignment of the J gene here rests on matching the DNA to germline, because TCRdb gives none. TRGV10 qualifies as an ORF whose function is uncertain. The CDR3 sequence is 12 residues long. V lost 8 bases to trimming and J lost 7 bases; unmatched junction nucleotides: 5. CDR3 sequence: CAAWDFGWFKIF. Here the CDR3 DNA reads TGTGCTGCGTGGGATTTTGGTTGGTTCAAGATATTT.

Notes on this clone: The junction differs from germline at one of its ends, possibly a read error. The chain employs TRGV10 and TRGJ1 or TRGJ2. The J gene, missing from TCRdb, was assigned here through DNA to germline matching. TRGV10 is an open reading frame, and its role is uncertain. The CDR3 runs to 11 residues. The CDR3: CAGLSLYKKLF. DNA of the CDR3: TGCGCGGGATTATCACTTTATAAGAAACTCTTT.

By frequency in the sample, this clone is large. The rearrangement links TRGV10 to TRGJ1 or TRGJ2. The J gene is absent in TCRdb and was assigned here via DNA matching to germline. TRGV10 is labeled an ORF, and its function is uncertain. V lost 8 bases to trimming and J lost 11 bases; unmatched junction nucleotides: 19. The CDR3 sequence is 14 residues long. CDR3 in amino acids: CAAWDYATWVEKLF. For the CDR3, the DNA is TGTGCTGCGTGGGATTATGCGACGTGGGTTGAGAAACTCTTT.

The chain recombines TRGV4 with TRGJ1 or TRGJ2. Since TCRdb gives no J gene, matching the DNA to germline was used here to assign it. Germline V gene data show CDR1 as EGSTGY and CDR2 as YDSYTSSV. Germline trimming cut 6 bases from V and 7 bases from J; bases unmatched to any gene: 12. CDR3 size: 13 residues. The CDR3 DNA reads as TGTGCCACCTGGTTATTCCTTTGCTATAAGAAACTCTTT. It codes for CATWLFLCYKKLF.

As to this clone: It is unclear where the CDR3 begins or ends on the DNA, so no DNA is shown, and the CDR3 is as TCRdb lists it. No J gene was called, and the V gene is TRGV4. Looked up from germline, CDR1 is EGSTGY and CDR2 is YDSYTSSV. The CDR3 is made up of 19 amino acids, end residues included. Here the CDR3 reads CATWDGLIIRNSLAVEQHF.

This clone is deemed large (0.1 to 1%). Other DNA sequences in the sample encode the same CDR3. The V and J genes are TRGV8 and TRGJP1. TCRdb carries no J gene annotation; the J gene was assigned here by matching the DNA with germline. Per germline, CDR1 VENAVY and CDR2 YDSYNSRV. This CDR3 region has 12 residues. V lost 5 bases to trimming and J lost 6 bases; unmatched junction nucleotides: 3. CDR3 protein: CATWAAGWFKIF. The CDR3 DNA reads as TGTGCCACCTGGGCGGCTGGTTGGTTCAAGATATTT.

This clone is judged large (0.1 to 1%). The sample has other DNA sequences that encode this CDR3 too. The genes are TRGV2 and TRGJP2. The J gene is not listed in TCRdb, so it was assigned here from a DNA match to germline. The germline V gene encodes CDR1 EGSNGY and CDR2 YDSYNSKV. Trimming removed 1 base from V and 3 bases from J; junction bases left unmatched: 2. The CDR3 totals 14 residues. The CDR3 loop is CATWDGCSDWIKTF. Written as DNA, the CDR3 is TGTGCCACCTGGGACGGATGTAGTGATTGGATCAAGACGTTT.

Comment on this clone: A read error likely explains why the TCRdb protein, taken from a much larger clone, differs from this DNA's translation at residue 7; the protein shown is translated from the DNA. The rearrangement uses TRGV10 and TRGJP1. No J segment appears in TCRdb, so it was assigned here by matching the sequence to germline. TRGV10 carries the ORF label, with uncertain function. The CDR3 loop spans 10 amino acids. CDR3 DNA sequence: TGTGCTGCGTGGCGTTGGCTCAAGATATTT. Translation gives CAAWRWLKIF.

Only a few counts were recorded for this clone. The DNA is omitted, as the CDR3 cannot be located on it reliably, and the CDR3 follows TCRdb's listing. J gene calling gave no result, while the V gene is TRGV11. TRGV11 is recorded as an ORF, its role being uncertain. Ends included, the CDR3 has 19 residues. CDR3 loop: CTTVPAGLGTGSSDWIKTF.

This clone was observed a handful of times. This likely came from a read error, as a far larger clone is one base away. The DNA is left out, because the CDR3 cannot be placed on it with certainty; the CDR3 is given as TCRdb lists it. The V gene is given as TRGV11, and no J gene call is available. Being an ORF, TRGV11 has a function that is uncertain. The CDR3 is 17 amino acids long, termini counted. This chain's CDR3 is CTTVPAGLGTGEWIKTF.

The chain couples TRGV9 to TRGJP1. TCRdb leaves out the J gene; it was filled in here by matching the DNA to germline. This CDR3 region has 15 residues. CDR1 is GITISATS and CDR2 is ISYDGTV in the germline V gene (reference sequence). V trimming: 3 bases; J trimming: 0 bases; junction bases outside the gene matches: 4. Written as DNA, the CDR3 is TGTGCCTTGTGGGAGCTGGATACCACTGGTTGGTTCAAGATATTT. Its translation is CALWELDTTGWFKIF.

In this sample, this clone is large. The V call is TRGV2, the J call TRGJP2. Matching the DNA to germline supplied the J gene, which TCRdb does not give. Per the germline V gene, CDR1 is EGSNGY and CDR2 is YDSYNSKV. CDR3 size: 13 residues. With V trimmed by 0 bases and J by 12 bases, 7 bases remained unmatched. The CDR3: CATWDGPKGIKTF. The DNA for the CDR3 is TGTGCCACCTGGGACGGGCCAAAGGGGATCAAGACGTTT.

By sample share, this clone is large. The chain is built from TRGV10 and TRGJP1. The J gene was not available in TCRdb and was assigned here by matching the DNA to germline segments. TRGV10 is designated an ORF whose function remains uncertain. This CDR3 is 18 amino acids long. J gave up 0 bases and V 8 bases, and 16 bases lay outside the gene matches. The CDR3 protein is CAAWDFPQPYTTGWFKIF. The CDR3 nucleotides are TGTGCTGCGTGGGATTTCCCTCAACCTTATACCACTGGTTGGTTCAAGATATTT.

The rearrangement uses TRGV10 and TRGJ1 or TRGJ2. The J gene is not listed in TCRdb, so it was assigned here from a DNA match to germline. TRGV10 has ORF status, its function being uncertain. V shed 8 bases and J 7 bases; nucleotides not matched to a gene: 9. The CDR3 is 12 amino acids. In DNA, the CDR3 is TGTGCTGCGTGGGATCCGCCCTATAAGAAACTCTTT. Residues: CAAWDPPYKKLF.

This chain joins TRGV10 and TRGJ1 or TRGJ2. No J gene was available from TCRdb, and it was assigned here by a germline match of the DNA. TRGV10 is known as an ORF, though its function is uncertain. The CDR3 runs 14 residues. The trim removed 8 bases at V and 3 bases at J, leaving 11 bases unmatched. CDR3 protein: CAAWDRSSYYKKLF. In DNA, the CDR3 is TGTGCTGCGTGGGATAGGTCAAGTTATTATAAGAAACTCTTT.

Regarding this clone: Sequence at one end of the junction differs from germline and may be a read error. This chain uses TRGV2 with TRGJP1. Because TCRdb records no J gene, it was assigned here through a match of the DNA to germline. Germline CDR1 is EGSNGY and CDR2 is YDSYNSKV. The CDR3 is made up of 16 amino acids. Here the CDR3 DNA reads TGTGCCACCTGGGACGGACAGAATACCACTGGATGGTTCAAGATATTT. Residues: CATWDGQNTTGWFKIF.

This clone qualifies as medium-sized (0.01 to 0.1%). This chain uses TRGV9 with TRGJ1 or TRGJ2. TCRdb offers no J gene call, so here the DNA was matched to germline to obtain one. The V gene's germline CDR1 is GITISATS and CDR2 ISYDGTV (reference sequence). V lost 0 bases to trimming and J lost 6 bases; unmatched junction nucleotides: 2. CDR3 length: 12 amino acids. Here the CDR3 DNA reads TGTGCCTTGTGGGAGGTGAGTTATAAGAAACTCTTT. Translation gives CALWEVSYKKLF.

On this clone: A read error likely explains this, since a far larger clone differs by one base. The sample holds other DNA sequences that translate to the same CDR3. The chain employs TRGV8 and TRGJP1. The J gene, missing from TCRdb, was assigned here through DNA to germline matching. The CDR3 contains 14 residues. From germline, CDR1 is VENAVY and CDR2 YDSYNSRV. CDR3: CATWDRPTGWFKIF. In nucleotides, the CDR3 is TGCGCCACCTGGGATAGGCCCACTGGTTGGTTCAAGATATTT.

In its sample, this clone ranks as medium-sized (0.01 to 0.1%). The CDR3, as DNA: TGTGCTGCGTGTCGCCCAAGTTGGTTCAAGATATTT. Amino acid sequence: CAACRPSWFKIF. The J gene is TRGJP1, the V gene TRGV10. TCRdb leaves out the J gene; it was filled in here by matching the DNA to germline. TRGV10 is an ORF, with its function uncertain. J lost 9 bases, V lost 9 bases, and 8 bases had no gene match. The CDR3 covers 12 residues.

By sample share, this clone is large. The chain has TRGV4 and TRGJ1 or TRGJ2. Here the J gene came from matching the DNA to germline, since TCRdb omits it. V was clipped by 4 bases and J by 12 bases; unmatched bases: 12. Germline assignment: CDR1 EGSTGY and CDR2 YDSYTSSV. CDR3 length: 12 residues. The CDR3 region has the DNA TGTGCCACCTGGGACTTACTATGGGGGAAACTCTTT. This gives the protein CATWDLLWGKLF.